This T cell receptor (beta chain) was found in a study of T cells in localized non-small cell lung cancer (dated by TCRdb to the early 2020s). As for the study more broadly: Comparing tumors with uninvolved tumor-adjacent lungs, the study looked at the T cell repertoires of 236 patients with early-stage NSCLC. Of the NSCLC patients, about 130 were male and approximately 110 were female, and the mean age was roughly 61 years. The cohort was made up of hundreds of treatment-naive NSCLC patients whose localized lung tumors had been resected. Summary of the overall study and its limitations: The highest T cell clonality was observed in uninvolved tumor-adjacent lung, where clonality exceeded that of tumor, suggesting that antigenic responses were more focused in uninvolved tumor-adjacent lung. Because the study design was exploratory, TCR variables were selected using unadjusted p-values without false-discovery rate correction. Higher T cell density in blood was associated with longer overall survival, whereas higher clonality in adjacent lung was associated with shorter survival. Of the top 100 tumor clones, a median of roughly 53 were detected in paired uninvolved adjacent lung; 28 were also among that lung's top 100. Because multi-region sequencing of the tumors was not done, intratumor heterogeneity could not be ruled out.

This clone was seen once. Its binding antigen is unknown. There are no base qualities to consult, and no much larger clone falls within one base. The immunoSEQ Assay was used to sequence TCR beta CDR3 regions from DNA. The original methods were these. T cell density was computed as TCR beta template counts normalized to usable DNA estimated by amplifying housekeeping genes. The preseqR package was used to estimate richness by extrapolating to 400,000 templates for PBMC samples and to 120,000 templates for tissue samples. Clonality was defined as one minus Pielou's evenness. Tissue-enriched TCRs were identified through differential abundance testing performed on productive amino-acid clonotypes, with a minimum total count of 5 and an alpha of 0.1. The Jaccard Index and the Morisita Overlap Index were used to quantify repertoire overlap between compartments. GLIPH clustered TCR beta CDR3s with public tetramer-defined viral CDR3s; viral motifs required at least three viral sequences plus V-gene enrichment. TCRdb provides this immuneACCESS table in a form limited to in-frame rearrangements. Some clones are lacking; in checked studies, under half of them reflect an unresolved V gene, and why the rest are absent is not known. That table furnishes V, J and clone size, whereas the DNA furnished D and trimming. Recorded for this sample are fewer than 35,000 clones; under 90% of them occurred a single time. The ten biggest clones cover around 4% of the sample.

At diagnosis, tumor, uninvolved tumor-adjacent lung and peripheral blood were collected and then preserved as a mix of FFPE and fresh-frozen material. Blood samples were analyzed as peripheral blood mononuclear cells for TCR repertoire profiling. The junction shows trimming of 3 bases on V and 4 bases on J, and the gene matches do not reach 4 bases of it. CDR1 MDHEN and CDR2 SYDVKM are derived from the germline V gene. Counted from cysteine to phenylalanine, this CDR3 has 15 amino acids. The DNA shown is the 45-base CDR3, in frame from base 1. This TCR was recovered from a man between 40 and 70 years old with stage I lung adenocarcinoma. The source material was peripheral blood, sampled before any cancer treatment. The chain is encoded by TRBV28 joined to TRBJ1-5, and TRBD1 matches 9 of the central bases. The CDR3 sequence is CASSFRDRVNQPQHF. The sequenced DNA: TGTGCCAGCAGTTTTCGGGACAGGGTTAATCAGCCCCAGCATTTT.